This record concerns one T cell receptor beta chain sequence. This sample is part of a study of control samples from healthy donors and cancer patients. TCRdb keeps only in-frame clones here, not all; method: immunoSEQ multiplex PCR. The sample has 25,000 to 30,000 clones, about 90% seen once; the top ten hold about 3.7%. This CDR3 is built from 16 residues. Germline CDR1 is SGHRS and CDR2 is YFSETQ. Trimming pared 0 bases from V and 4 bases from J, leaving 14 bases between. This clonotype was obtained from a female donor with melanoma. Material for sequencing was formalin-fixed, paraffin-embedded tissue. The chain recombines TRBV5-1 with TRBJ1-3; D might be TRBD1 (6 bases). CDR3 in DNA: TGCGCCAGCAGCTTGGTCGGACAGATCGGGGGAAACACCATATATTTT. Translated, it gives CASSLVGQIGGNTIYF. The whole variable domain, filled in from reference TRBV5-1 and TRBJ1-3, reads KAGVTQTPRYLIKTRGQQVTLSCSPISGHRSVSWYQQTPGQGLQFLFEYFSETQRNKGNFPGRFSGRQFSNSRSEMNVSTLELGDSALYLCASSLVGQIGGNTIYFGEGSWLTVV.